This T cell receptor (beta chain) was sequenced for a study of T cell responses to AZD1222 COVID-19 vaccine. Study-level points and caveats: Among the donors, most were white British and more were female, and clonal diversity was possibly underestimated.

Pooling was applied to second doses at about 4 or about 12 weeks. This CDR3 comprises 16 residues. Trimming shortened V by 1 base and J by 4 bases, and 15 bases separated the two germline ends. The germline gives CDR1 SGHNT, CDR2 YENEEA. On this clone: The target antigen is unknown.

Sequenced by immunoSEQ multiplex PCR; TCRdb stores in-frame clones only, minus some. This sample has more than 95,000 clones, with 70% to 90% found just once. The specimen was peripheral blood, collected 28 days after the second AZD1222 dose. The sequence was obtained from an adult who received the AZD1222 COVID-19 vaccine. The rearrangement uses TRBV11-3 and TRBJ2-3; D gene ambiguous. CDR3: CASSLVGTSSADTQYF. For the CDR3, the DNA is TGTGCCAGCAGCTTAGTTGGCACGAGCAGCGCAGATACGCAGTATTTT.